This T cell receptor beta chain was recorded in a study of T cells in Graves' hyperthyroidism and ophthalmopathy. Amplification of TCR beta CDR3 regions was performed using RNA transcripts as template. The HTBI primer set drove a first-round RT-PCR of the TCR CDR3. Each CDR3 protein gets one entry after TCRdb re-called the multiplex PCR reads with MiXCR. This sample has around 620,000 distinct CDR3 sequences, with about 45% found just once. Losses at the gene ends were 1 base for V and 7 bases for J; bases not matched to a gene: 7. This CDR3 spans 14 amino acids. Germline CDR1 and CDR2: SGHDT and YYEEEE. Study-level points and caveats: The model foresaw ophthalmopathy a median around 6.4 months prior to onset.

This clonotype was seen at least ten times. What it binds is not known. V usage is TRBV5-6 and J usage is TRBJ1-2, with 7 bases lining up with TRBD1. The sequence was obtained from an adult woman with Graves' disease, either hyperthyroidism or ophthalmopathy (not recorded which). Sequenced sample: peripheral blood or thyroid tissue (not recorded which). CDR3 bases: TGTGCCAGCAGCTTGTACAGGGGCTCAGGTGGCTACACCTTC. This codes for CASSLYRGSGGYTF.